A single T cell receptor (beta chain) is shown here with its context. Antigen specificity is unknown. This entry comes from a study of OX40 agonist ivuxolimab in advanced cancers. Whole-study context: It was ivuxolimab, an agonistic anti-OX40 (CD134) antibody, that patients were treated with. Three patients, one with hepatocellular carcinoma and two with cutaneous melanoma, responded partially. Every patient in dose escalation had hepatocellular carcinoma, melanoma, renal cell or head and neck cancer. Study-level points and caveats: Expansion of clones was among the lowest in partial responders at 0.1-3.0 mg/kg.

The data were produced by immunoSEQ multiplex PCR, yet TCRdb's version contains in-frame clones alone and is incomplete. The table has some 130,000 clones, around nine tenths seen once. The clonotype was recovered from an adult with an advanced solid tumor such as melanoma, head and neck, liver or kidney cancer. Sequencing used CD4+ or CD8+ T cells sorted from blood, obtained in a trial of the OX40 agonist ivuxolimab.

The CDR3: CASSLGTAGGNQPQHF. The CDR3 coding sequence is TGCGCCAGCAGCCTAGGGACAGCCGGAGGCAATCAGCCCCAGCATTTT. The chain joins TRBV5-1 to TRBJ1-5; TRBD1 aligns across 7 bases. The CDR3 sequence is 16 residues long. Unmatched junction bases numbered 9, after V lost 4 bases and J lost 2 bases. The germline CDR1 and CDR2 sequences are SGHRS and YFSETQ. Looking up the rest from reference TRBV5-1 and TRBJ1-5 gives the full variable domain: KAGVTQTPRYLIKTRGQQVTLSCSPISGHRSVSWYQQTPGQGLQFLFEYFSETQRNKGNFPGRFSGRQFSNSRSEMNVSTLELGDSALYLCASSLGTAGGNQPQHFGDGTRLSIL.